This TCR beta chain is from a study of T cell responses to AZD1222 COVID-19 vaccine. Regarding the study as a whole: Repertoire sampling occurred only after the peak T cell response.

Sequencing was performed with immunoSEQ multiplex PCR; in TCRdb, only in-frame clones are kept and a portion is missing. The repertoire has 95,000 to 120,000 clones, about 86% of them found once; the top ten carry less than 3.5%. A single count supports this clone. Its specificity is unknown. CDR3 size: 19 residues. V lost 4 bases, J lost 1 base, and 14 bases stayed unmatched. Germline V gene data show CDR1 as KGHDR and CDR2 as SFDVKD. The chain couples TRBV24-1 to TRBJ2-2; the match to TRBD1 covers 7 bases. The sequence was collected from an adult in good health. This material consisted of peripheral blood, taken on day 0 of AZD1222 vaccination. CDR3 residues: CATSEPYPGTALNTGELFF. The DNA for the CDR3 is TGTGCCACCAGTGAACCCTACCCCGGGACAGCTCTGAACACCGGGGAGCTGTTTTTT.